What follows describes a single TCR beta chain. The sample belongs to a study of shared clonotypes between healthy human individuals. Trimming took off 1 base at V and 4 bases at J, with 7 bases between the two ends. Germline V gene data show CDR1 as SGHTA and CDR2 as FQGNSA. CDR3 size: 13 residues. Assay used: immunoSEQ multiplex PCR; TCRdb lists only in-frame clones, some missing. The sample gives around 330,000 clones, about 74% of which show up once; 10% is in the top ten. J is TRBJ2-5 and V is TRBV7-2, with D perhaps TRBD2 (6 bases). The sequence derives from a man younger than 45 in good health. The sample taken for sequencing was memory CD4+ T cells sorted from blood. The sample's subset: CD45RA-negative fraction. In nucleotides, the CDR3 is TGTGCCAGCAGCTTAGGAGCGGGAGAGACCCAGTACTTC. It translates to CASSLGAGETQYF.